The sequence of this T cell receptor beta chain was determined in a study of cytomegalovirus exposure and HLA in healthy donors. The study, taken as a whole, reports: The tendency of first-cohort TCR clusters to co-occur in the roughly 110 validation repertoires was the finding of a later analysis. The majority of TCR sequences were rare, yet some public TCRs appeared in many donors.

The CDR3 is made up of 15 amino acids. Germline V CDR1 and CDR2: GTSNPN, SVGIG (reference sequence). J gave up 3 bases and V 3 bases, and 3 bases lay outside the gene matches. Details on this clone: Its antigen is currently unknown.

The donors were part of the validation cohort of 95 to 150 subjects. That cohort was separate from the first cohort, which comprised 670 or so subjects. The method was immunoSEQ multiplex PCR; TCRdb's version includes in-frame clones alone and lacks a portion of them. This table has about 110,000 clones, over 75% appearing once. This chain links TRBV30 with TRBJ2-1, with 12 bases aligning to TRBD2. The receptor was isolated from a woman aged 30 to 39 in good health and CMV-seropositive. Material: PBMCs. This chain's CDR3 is CAWRKLAGGYNEQFF. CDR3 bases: TGTGCCTGGAGGAAACTAGCGGGAGGCTACAATGAGCAGTTCTTC.